These 31 T cell receptor beta chains were sequenced from one sample in a study of early T cells in non-severe SARS-CoV-2 infection. TCRdb independently ran MiXCR on the 5' RACE reads; one entry per CDR3 protein. The table shows approximately 76,000 distinct CDR3 sequences, with about 12% occurring only once. Sequenced input: whole blood. The receptors derive from an adult who was a healthcare worker with PCR-confirmed SARS-CoV-2 infection or an uninfected control (not recorded which).

The V call is TRBV12-3 or TRBV12-4, the J call TRBJ2-1; D unresolved. Trimming left V 3 bases short and J 9 bases short, with 9 bases between. CDR3 size: 12 residues. As DNA, the CDR3 is TGTGCCAGCAGTTTTGCACGAATTGAGCAGTTCTTC. Translation gives CASSFARIEQFF.

This clonotype was seen only a few times. The J gene is TRBJ1-1, the V gene TRBV4-1, with a tentative D call TRBD1 (6 bases). This CDR3 is built from 14 residues. In germline, CDR1 is MGHRA, CDR2 YSYEKL. The V and J ends lost 3 bases and 5 bases respectively, with 13 bases between them. In DNA form, the CDR3 reads TGCGCCAGCAGCCATCCTACAGGGAGGACTGAAGCTTTCTTT. As protein: CASSHPTGRTEAFF.

This clonotype came up a few times. The chain employs TRBV5-1 and TRBJ2-7; 8 positions match TRBD1. V trimming: 3 bases; J trimming: 4 bases; junction bases outside the gene matches: 6. Germline CDR1 SGHRS, CDR2 YFSETQ. The CDR3 totals 14 residues. The CDR3 DNA sequence: TGCGCCAGCAGCTCAGGGGGCGCCAAGTACGAGCAGTACTTC. Translated: CASSSGGAKYEQYF.

The V gene is TRBV7-3, the J gene TRBJ2-4, with D tentatively TRBD1 (6 bases). Between the trimmed V and J ends, which lost 3 bases and 1 base, there was a span of 10 bases. The CDR3 has 15 amino acids. Looked up from germline, CDR1 is SGHTA and CDR2 is FQGTGA. This chain's CDR3 is CASSLVGAAKNIQYF. CDR3 DNA sequence: TGTGCCAGCAGCTTGGTGGGGGCGGCCAAAAACATTCAGTACTTC. The entire variable domain, with the rest obtained from reference TRBV7-3 and TRBJ2-4, is as follows: GAGVSQTPSNKVTEKGKYVELRCDPISGHTALYWYRQSLGQGPEFLIYFQGTGAADDSGLPNDRFFAVRPEGSVSTLKIQRTERGDSAVYLCASSLVGAAKNIQYFGAGTRLSVL.

This clonotype has a count of ten or more. The chain links TRBV7-9 to TRBJ2-3, with D perhaps matching TRBD1 (6 bases). Trimming pared 1 base from V and 2 bases from J, leaving 13 bases between. Germline-derived CDR1 and CDR2 are SEHNR and FQNEAQ (reference sequence). The CDR3 extends over 16 amino acids. The DNA for the CDR3 is TGTGCCAGCAGCTTAGACCGGACAGAATCCACAGATACGCAGTATTTT. Translating gives CASSLDRTESTDTQYF.

This clonotype came up many times. This rearrangement joins TRBV11-2 to TRBJ2-3; D might be TRBD2 (6 bases). The germline V gene encodes CDR1 SGHAT and CDR2 FQNNGV. V lost 4 bases and J 2 bases, leaving 10 bases between the germline ends. CDR3 length: 14 amino acids. The CDR3 bases are TGTGCCAGCAGCTACGGGAGTTCCACAGATACGCAGTATTTT. It encodes CASSYGSSTDTQYF.

This clonotype was counted at least ten times. The chain has TRBV9 and TRBJ1-1; TRBD1 matches 11 bases. Germline-derived CDR1 and CDR2 are SGDLS and YYNGEE. The V and J ends lost 0 bases and 11 bases, in that order; junction bases with no gene match: 6. CDR3 size: 14 residues. The CDR3 protein is CASSVGTGGTRAFF. DNA for the CDR3: TGTGCCAGCAGCGTAGGGACAGGGGGCACCCGGGCTTTCTTT.

This clonotype has just a few counts. The rearrangement joins TRBV29-1 to TRBJ2-7; 7 bases line up with TRBD1. CDR1 and CDR2 from the germline V gene are SQVTM and ANQGSEA. Unmatched junction bases numbered 8, after V lost 6 bases and J lost 3 bases. CDR3 size: 13 residues. DNA for the CDR3: TGCAGCGTATCGACAGGGTCCATCTACGAGCAGTACTTC. Its protein is CSVSTGSIYEQYF.

This clonotype showed up many times. The V call is TRBV7-9, the J call TRBJ2-2; D might be TRBD1 (6 bases). CDR3 size: 15 residues. The V end was cut by 6 bases, the J end by 2 bases, with 13 bases between. The germline gives CDR1 SEHNR, CDR2 FQNEAQ (reference sequence). As DNA, the CDR3 is TGTGCCAGCAGATGGCCGGGACACAACACCGGGGAGCTGTTTTTT. Its translation is CASRWPGHNTGELFF.

This chain connects TRBV10-3 to TRBJ1-2, with D tentatively TRBD1 (5 bases). Germline-derived CDR1 and CDR2 are ENHRY and SYGVKD. V was trimmed by 2 bases and J by 0 bases, leaving 13 bases between them. This CDR3 is built from 16 residues. The CDR3 sequence is CAISEPMGTANYGYTF. CDR3 DNA sequence: TGTGCCATCAGTGAGCCGATGGGGACTGCTAACTATGGCTACACCTTC.

This clonotype appeared a few times. The chain combines TRBV11-2 with TRBJ2-4; D ambiguous. Trimming took off 1 base at V and 0 bases at J, with 10 bases between the two ends. The CDR3 runs to 16 residues. Germline loops: CDR1 SGHAT, CDR2 FQNNGV. The CDR3 DNA is TGTGCCAGCAGCTTAGGCCGCCGCTTAGCCAAAAACATTCAGTACTTC. Protein: CASSLGRRLAKNIQYF.

This chain uses TRBV11-2 with TRBJ2-7; D is possibly TRBD2 (5 bases). Trimming removed 1 base at V and 4 bases at J, with 14 bases between. The CDR3 runs to 15 residues. Germline V CDR1 and CDR2: SGHAT, FQNNGV. The CDR3 loop is CASSLARGLGYEQYF. CDR3 DNA sequence: TGTGCCAGCAGCTTAGCACGAGGGTTAGGGTACGAGCAGTACTTC. Full variable domain (outside the CDR3, taken from reference TRBV11-2 and TRBJ2-7): EAGVAQSPRYKIIEKRQSVAFWCNPISGHATLYWYQQILGQGPKLLIQFQNNGVVDDSQLPKDRFSAERLKGVDSTLKIQPAKLEDSAVYLCASSLARGLGYEQYFGPGTRLTVT.

The V gene is TRBV5-6, the J gene TRBJ2-4, with D tentatively TRBD1 or TRBD2 (5 bases each). The CDR3 length is 18 residues. The V end lost 1 base, the J end lost 0 bases, and 17 bases lay between the germline ends. CDR1 SGHDT and CDR2 YYEEEE come from the germline V gene. CDR3 DNA sequence: TGTGCCAGCAGCTTGAGGGTGGCAGGGAGTGGAGCCAAAAACATTCAGTACTTC. Its protein is CASSLRVAGSGAKNIQYF.

In its sample, this clonotype was seen many times. V and J are TRBV11-2 and TRBJ2-7; tentative D call: TRBD1 (6 bases). V shed 0 bases and J shed 4 bases, with 28 bases lying between them. The length of the CDR3 is 20 residues. The germline V gene encodes CDR1 SGHAT and CDR2 FQNNGV. The CDR3 here is CASSLDDPGLPGASSYEQYF. The CDR3 nucleotides are TGTGCCAGCAGCTTAGATGACCCAGGACTTCCAGGGGCAAGTTCTTACGAGCAGTACTTC.

This chain links TRBV29-1 with TRBJ2-3; 8 nucleotides line up with TRBD2. The CDR3 extends over 15 amino acids. Germline V CDR1 and CDR2: SQVTM, ANQGSEA. With 2 bases clipped from V and 1 base from J, the junction kept 5 bases outside the gene matches. DNA for the CDR3: TGCAGCGTTGAATCCGGGGGGGCAGGCACAGATACGCAGTATTTT. It translates to CSVESGGAGTDTQYF.

This sequence joins TRBV28 and TRBJ2-1; no firm D call. The CDR3 is made up of 15 amino acids. V was pared by 4 bases and J by 5 bases, with 15 bases between. Germline V gene sequence: CDR1 MDHEN, CDR2 SYDVKM. CDR3 residues: CASSSPGPPHNEQFF. CDR3 bases: TGTGCCAGCAGTTCCCCGGGCCCGCCCCACAATGAGCAGTTCTTC. The complete variable domain, with remaining parts taken from reference TRBV28 and TRBJ2-1, reads DVKVTQSSRYLVKRTGEKVFLECVQDMDHENMFWYRQDPGLGLRLIYFSYDVKMKEKGDIPEGYSVSREKKERFSLILESASTNQTSMYLCASSSPGPPHNEQFFGPGTRLTVL.

This clonotype was detected a few times. The chain links TRBV28 to TRBJ2-7, with D maybe TRBD1 (6 bases). Germline V CDR1 and CDR2: MDHEN, SYDVKM. This CDR3 has 17 amino acids. V was cut by 2 bases and J by 1 base, with 18 bases left in between. The CDR3 loop is CASSLLPLGTLSYEQYF. CDR3 DNA sequence: TGTGCCAGCAGTTTACTCCCCTTGGGGACACTTTCCTACGAGCAGTACTTC.

This clonotype was counted ten times or more. The genes are TRBV11-3 and TRBJ2-1; D not resolved. From germline, CDR1 is SGHNT and CDR2 YENEEA. The CDR3 sequence is 12 residues long. The V and J ends lost 1 base and 9 bases respectively, with 7 bases between them. The CDR3 region is CASSLVTFEQFF. The CDR3 nucleotides are TGTGCCAGCAGCTTAGTTACTTTTGAGCAGTTCTTC.

This chain uses TRBV2 with TRBJ2-3; 7 nucleotides agree with TRBD1. CDR1 is SNHLY and CDR2 is FYNNEI in the germline V gene. The CDR3 spans 12 residues. The V and J ends lost 10 bases and 8 bases, in that order; junction bases with no gene match: 9. The DNA for the CDR3 is TGTGCCACCGGGACAGTCGAGGTTACGCAGTATTTT. Translation: CATGTVEVTQYF.

This clonotype occurred a few times. The chain employs TRBV9 and TRBJ2-5; TRBD1 might be the D (6 bases). This CDR3 is built from 14 residues. The V and J ends lost 4 bases and 1 base respectively, with 11 bases between them. CDR1 is SGDLS, CDR2 YYNGEE, per germline. The CDR3 region is CASSIGTSQETQYF. As DNA, the CDR3 is TGTGCCAGCAGCATAGGGACAAGCCAAGAGACCCAGTACTTC.

The chain couples TRBV5-1 to TRBJ2-1; TRBD1 matches 7 bases. The trim removed 2 bases at V and 13 bases at J, leaving 15 bases unmatched. The CDR3 covers 15 residues. The germline gives CDR1 SGHRS, CDR2 YFSETQ. CDR3 loop: CASSFEFTQGEQQFF. The CDR3 bases are TGCGCCAGCAGCTTCGAATTTACCCAGGGGGAACAACAGTTCTTC.

There are many counts of this clonotype. As DNA, the CDR3 is TGTGCCAGCGACCGGGGCTCGAACACCGGGGAGCTGTTTTTT. The encoded protein is CASDRGSNTGELFF. The chain carries TRBV28 and TRBJ2-2, with D possibly called TRBD1 or TRBD2 (5 bases each). CDR1 and CDR2 (germline): MDHEN, SYDVKM. The V end lost 8 bases, the J end lost 0 bases, and 10 bases lay between the germline ends. This CDR3 spans 14 amino acids. Combining the CDR3 with reference TRBV28 and TRBJ2-2 gives the whole variable domain DVKVTQSSRYLVKRTGEKVFLECVQDMDHENMFWYRQDPGLGLRLIYFSYDVKMKEKGDIPEGYSVSREKKERFSLILESASTNQTSMYLCASDRGSNTGELFFGEGSRLTVL.

In regard to this clonotype: An end of the junction does not agree with germline; a read error may underlie this. This chain joins TRBV5-1 and TRBJ1-6, with 7 bases identical to TRBD1. Germline assignment: CDR1 SGHRS and CDR2 YFSETQ. There are 16 residues in the CDR3. The CDR3 is CASSVESGQLGSPPHF. CDR3 sequence (DNA): TGCGCCAGCAGCGTCGAATCGGGACAGTTAGGATCACCCCCCCACTTT. The entire variable domain, with the rest obtained from reference TRBV5-1 and TRBJ1-6, is as follows: KAGVTQTPRYLIKTRGQQVTLSCSPISGHRSVSWYQQTPGQGLQFLFEYFSETQRNKGNFPGRFSGRQFSNSRSEMNVSTLELGDSALYLCASSVESGQLGSPPHFGNGTRLTVT.

This clonotype was seen a handful of times. The V gene is TRBV30, the J gene TRBJ2-7; no clear D. The germline gives CDR1 GTSNPN, CDR2 SVGIG (reference sequence). There are 14 residues in the CDR3. The V end lost 1 base, the J end lost 4 bases, and 14 bases lay between the germline ends. The CDR3: CAWSAAGSLYEQYF. The CDR3 DNA sequence: TGTGCCTGGAGTGCCGCCGGGTCGCTTTACGAGCAGTACTTC.

The V and J genes are TRBV5-1 and TRBJ1-1, with D unclear. CDR1 is SGHRS, CDR2 YFSETQ, per germline. Deletions cut 4 bases from V and 1 base from J, with 8 bases between. CDR3 length: 13 residues. CDR3: CASSPDGNTEAFF. The CDR3 nucleotides are TGCGCCAGCAGCCCAGACGGGAACACTGAAGCTTTCTTT.

There are many counts of this clonotype. The chain employs TRBV20-1 and TRBJ2-2; no definite D call. The germline V gene has CDR1 DFQATT and CDR2 SNEGSKA (reference sequence). V lost 4 bases and J lost 5, with 14 bases in between. The CDR3 runs to 14 residues. CDR3: CSATGDSVTGELFF. Here the CDR3 DNA reads TGCAGTGCTACTGGCGATTCCGTAACCGGGGAGCTGTTTTTT.

This clonotype was recorded a few times. The CDR3 sequence is CASRRTGVEKLFF. The CDR3 nucleotides are TGTGCCAGCAGGCGGACAGGGGTCGAAAAACTGTTTTTT. The chain is built from TRBV28 and TRBJ1-4; 9 bases agree with TRBD1. The CDR3 has 13 amino acids. After removal of 6 bases from V and 8 bases from J, the junction contained 4 bases not matched to a gene. Per the germline V gene, CDR1 is MDHEN and CDR2 is SYDVKM.

This clonotype was counted ten times or more. The chain couples TRBV3-1 to TRBJ2-1; unclear D gene. Trimming removed 4 bases at V and 4 bases at J, with 14 bases between. The CDR3 is made up of 15 amino acids. Germline assignment: CDR1 LGHDT and CDR2 YNNKEL (reference sequence). CDR3 residues: CASSPRWVGYNEQFF. The CDR3 DNA follows: TGTGCCAGCAGCCCCCGGTGGGTGGGATACAATGAGCAGTTCTTC.

This clonotype was picked up many times. The V call is TRBV11-2, the J call TRBJ2-1; D perhaps matches TRBD1 (5 bases). Germline V gene data show CDR1 as SGHAT and CDR2 as FQNNGV. V was cut by 5 bases and J by 7 bases, with 12 bases left in between. The CDR3 is 13 amino acids. In nucleotides, the CDR3 is TGTGCCAGCAGCCGAAGCAAGGGGAATGAGCAGTTCTTC. Its translation is CASSRSKGNEQFF.

The chain joins TRBV2 to TRBJ2-1; TRBD2 matches 9 bases. Trimming removed 6 bases from V and 10 bases from J; junction bases left unmatched: 10. The CDR3 totals 14 residues. Germline V gene lookup returns CDR1 SNHLY and CDR2 FYNNEI. The CDR3 DNA follows: TGTGCCAGCAGAGGAGCGGGGGGCCCTAGGGAGCAGTTCTTC. The encoded protein is CASRGAGGPREQFF.

This clonotype was seen at least ten times. The chain employs TRBV27 and TRBJ2-4, with D tentatively TRBD1 (6 bases). The CDR3 covers 14 residues. Trimming pared 2 bases from V and 4 bases from J, leaving 9 bases between. From germline, CDR1 is MNHEY and CDR2 SMNVEV (reference sequence). The CDR3 DNA reads TGTGCCAGCAGTTTACTGGGGGCGAAAAACATTCAGTACTTC. The encoded protein is CASSLLGAKNIQYF.